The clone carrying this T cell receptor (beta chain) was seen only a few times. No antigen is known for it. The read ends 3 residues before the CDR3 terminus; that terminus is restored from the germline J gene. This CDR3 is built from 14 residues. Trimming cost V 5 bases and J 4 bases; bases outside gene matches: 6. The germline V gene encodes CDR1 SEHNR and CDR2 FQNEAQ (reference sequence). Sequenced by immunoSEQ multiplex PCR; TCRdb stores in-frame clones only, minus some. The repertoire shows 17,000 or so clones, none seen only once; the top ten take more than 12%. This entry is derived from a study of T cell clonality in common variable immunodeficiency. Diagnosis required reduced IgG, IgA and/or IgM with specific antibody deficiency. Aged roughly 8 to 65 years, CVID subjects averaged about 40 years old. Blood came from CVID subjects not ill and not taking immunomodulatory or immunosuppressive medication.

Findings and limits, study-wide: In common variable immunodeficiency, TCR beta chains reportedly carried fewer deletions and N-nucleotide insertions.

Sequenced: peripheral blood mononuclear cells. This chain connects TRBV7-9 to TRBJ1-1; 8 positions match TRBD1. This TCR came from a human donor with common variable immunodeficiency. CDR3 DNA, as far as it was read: TGTGCCAGCAGCCTACAGGGGGTAGGCACTGAA. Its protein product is CASSLQGVGTE. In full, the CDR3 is CASSLQGVGTEAFF.